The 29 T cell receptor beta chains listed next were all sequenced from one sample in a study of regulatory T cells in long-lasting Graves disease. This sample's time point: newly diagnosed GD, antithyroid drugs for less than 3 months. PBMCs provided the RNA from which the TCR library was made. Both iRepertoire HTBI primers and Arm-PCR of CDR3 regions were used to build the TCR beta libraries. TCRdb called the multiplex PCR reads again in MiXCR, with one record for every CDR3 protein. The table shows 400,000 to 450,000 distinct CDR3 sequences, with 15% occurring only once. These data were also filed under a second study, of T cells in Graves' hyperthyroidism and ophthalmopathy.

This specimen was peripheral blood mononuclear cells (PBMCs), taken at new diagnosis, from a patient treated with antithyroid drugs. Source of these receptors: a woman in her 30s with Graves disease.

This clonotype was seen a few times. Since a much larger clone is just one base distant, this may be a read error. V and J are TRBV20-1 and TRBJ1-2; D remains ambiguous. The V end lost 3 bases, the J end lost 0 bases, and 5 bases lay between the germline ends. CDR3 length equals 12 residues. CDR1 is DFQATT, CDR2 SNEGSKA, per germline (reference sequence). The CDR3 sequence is CSASHSNYGYTF. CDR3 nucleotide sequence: TGCAGTGCTAGTCACTCTAACTATGGCTACACCTTC.

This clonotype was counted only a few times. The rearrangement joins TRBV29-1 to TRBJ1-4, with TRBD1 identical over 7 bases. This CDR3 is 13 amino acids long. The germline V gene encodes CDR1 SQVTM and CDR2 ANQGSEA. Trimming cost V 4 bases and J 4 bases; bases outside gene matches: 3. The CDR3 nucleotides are TGCAGCGTTGCGGGACAGAGTAATGAAAAACTGTTTTTT. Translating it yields CSVAGQSNEKLFF.

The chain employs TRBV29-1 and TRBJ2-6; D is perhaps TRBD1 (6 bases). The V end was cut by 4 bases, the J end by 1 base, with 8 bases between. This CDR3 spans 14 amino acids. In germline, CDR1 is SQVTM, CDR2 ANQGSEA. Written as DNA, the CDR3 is TGCAGCGTTGCCGGACAGTCTGGGGCCAACGTCCTGACTTTC. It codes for CSVAGQSGANVLTF.

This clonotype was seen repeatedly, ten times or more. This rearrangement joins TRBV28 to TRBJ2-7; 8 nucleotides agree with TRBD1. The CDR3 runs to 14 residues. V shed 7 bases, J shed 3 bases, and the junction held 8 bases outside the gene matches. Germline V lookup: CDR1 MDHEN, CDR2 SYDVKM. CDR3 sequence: CASKPTGTGYEQYF. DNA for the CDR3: TGTGCCAGCAAACCTACCGGGACAGGCTACGAGCAGTACTTC. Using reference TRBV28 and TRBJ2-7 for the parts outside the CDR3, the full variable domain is DVKVTQSSRYLVKRTGEKVFLECVQDMDHENMFWYRQDPGLGLRLIYFSYDVKMKEKGDIPEGYSVSREKKERFSLILESASTNQTSMYLCASKPTGTGYEQYFGPGTRLTVT.

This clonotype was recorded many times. DNA of the CDR3: TGCAGCGTTGAACCTGCGGATCTCTACAATGAGCAGTTCTTC. Translation: CSVEPADLYNEQFF. The chain joins TRBV29-1 to TRBJ2-1; D uncertain. The V gene lost 2 bases and the J gene lost 3 bases, with 11 bases spanning the gap. The CDR3 spans 14 residues. Germline V gene data show CDR1 as SQVTM and CDR2 as ANQGSEA.

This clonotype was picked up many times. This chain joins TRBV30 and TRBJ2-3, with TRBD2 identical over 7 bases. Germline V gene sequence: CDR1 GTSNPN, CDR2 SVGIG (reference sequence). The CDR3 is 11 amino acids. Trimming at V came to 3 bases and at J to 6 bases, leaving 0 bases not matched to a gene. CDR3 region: CAWSGGDTQYF. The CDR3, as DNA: TGTGCCTGGAGCGGGGGGGATACGCAGTATTTT.

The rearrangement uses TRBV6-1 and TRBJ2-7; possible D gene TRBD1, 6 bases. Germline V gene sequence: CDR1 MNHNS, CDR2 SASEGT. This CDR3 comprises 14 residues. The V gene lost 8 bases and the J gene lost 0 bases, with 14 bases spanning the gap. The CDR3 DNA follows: TGTGCCAGCTCCGGGGACACTATCTCCTACGAGCAGTACTTC. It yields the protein CASSGDTISYEQYF.

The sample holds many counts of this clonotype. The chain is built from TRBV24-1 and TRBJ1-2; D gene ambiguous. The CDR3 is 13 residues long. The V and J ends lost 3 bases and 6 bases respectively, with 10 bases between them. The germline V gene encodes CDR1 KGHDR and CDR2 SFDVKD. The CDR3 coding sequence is TGTGCCACCAGTGATCGGTACTACGATGGCTACACCTTC. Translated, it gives CATSDRYYDGYTF.

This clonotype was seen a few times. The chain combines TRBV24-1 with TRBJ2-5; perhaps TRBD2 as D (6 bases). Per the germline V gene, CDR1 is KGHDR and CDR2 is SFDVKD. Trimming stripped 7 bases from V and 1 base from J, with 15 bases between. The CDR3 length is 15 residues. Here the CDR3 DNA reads TGTGCCACCAGCTCGGGCGGGGAGCCCCAAGAGACCCAGTACTTC. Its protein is CATSSGGEPQETQYF.

The DNA of the CDR3 is TGTGCCACCCGACCGACTAGCGGGGACAATGAGCAGTTCTTC. Its protein product is CATRPTSGDNEQFF. The genes are TRBV15 and TRBJ2-1; 11 nucleotides match TRBD2. The V segment lost 8 bases and the J segment 5 bases; nucleotides outside the gene matches: 5. Germline V gene sequence: CDR1 LNHNV, CDR2 YYDKDF (reference sequence). The CDR3 is 14 residues long.

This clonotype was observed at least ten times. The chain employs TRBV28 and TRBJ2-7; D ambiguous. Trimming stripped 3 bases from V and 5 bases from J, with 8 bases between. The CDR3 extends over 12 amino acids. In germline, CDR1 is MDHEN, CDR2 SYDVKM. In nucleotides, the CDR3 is TGTGCCAGCAGTTTTCAGTGGGACGAGCAGTACTTC. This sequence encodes CASSFQWDEQYF.

DNA for the CDR3: TGCAGTGCTAGGGTACTAGCGGGCGACCCCTACGAGCAGTACTTC. Protein sequence: CSARVLAGDPYEQYF. The chain employs TRBV20-1 and TRBJ2-7; TRBD2 aligns across 9 bases. The germline V gene has CDR1 DFQATT and CDR2 SNEGSKA (reference sequence). With 3 bases clipped from V and 2 bases from J, the junction kept 8 bases outside the gene matches. This CDR3 contains 15 residues.

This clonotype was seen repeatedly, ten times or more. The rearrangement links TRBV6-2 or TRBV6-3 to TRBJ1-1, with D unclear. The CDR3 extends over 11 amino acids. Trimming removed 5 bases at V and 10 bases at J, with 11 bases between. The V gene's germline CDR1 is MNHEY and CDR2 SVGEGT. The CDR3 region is CASSLGRVAFF. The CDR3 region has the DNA TGTGCCAGCAGTCTAGGGAGGGTAGCTTTCTTT.

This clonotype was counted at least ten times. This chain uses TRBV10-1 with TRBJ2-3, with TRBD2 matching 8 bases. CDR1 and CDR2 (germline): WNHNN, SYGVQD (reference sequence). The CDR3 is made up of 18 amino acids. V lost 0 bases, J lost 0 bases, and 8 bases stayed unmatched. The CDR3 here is CASSESPPGLGSTDTQYF. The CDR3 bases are TGCGCCAGCAGTGAGTCGCCCCCGGGACTAGGTAGCACAGATACGCAGTATTTT.

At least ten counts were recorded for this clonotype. The CDR3 coding sequence is TGTGCCAGCAGCCAAATCGGACAGTCGCGCTACACCTTC. The encoded protein is CASSQIGQSRYTF. This chain links TRBV7-9 with TRBJ1-2; TRBD1 is a possible D gene (6 bases). From germline, CDR1 is SEHNR and CDR2 FQNEAQ (reference sequence). Between the trimmed V and J ends, which lost 5 bases and 9 bases, there was a span of 16 bases. This CDR3 comprises 13 residues.

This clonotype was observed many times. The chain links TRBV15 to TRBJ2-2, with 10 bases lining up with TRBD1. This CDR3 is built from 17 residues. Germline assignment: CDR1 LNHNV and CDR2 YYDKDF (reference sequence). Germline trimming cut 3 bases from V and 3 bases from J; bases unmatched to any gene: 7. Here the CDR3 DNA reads TGTGCCACCAGCAGTCTCTCCGGGACAGGGGACACCGGGGAGCTGTTTTTT. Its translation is CATSSLSGTGDTGELFF. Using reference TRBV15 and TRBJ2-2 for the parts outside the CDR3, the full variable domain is DAMVIQNPRYQVTQFGKPVTLSCSQTLNHNVMYWYQQKSSQAPKLLFHYYDKDFNNEADTPDNFQSRRPNTSFCFLDIRSPGLGDTAMYLCATSSLSGTGDTGELFFGEGSRLTVL.

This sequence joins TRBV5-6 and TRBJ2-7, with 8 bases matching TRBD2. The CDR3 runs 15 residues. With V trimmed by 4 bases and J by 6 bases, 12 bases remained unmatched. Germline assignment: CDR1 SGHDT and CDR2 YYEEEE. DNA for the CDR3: TGTGCCAGCAGCCCGCCCGGGTCGGGAGGGAGCGAGCAGTACTTC. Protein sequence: CASSPPGSGGSEQYF. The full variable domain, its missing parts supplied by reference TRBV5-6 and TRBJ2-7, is DAGVTQSPTHLIKTRGQQVTLRCSPKSGHDTVSWYQQALGQGPQFIFQYYEEEERQRGNFPDRFSGHQFPNYSSELNVNALLLGDSALYLCASSPPGSGGSEQYFGPGTRLTVT.

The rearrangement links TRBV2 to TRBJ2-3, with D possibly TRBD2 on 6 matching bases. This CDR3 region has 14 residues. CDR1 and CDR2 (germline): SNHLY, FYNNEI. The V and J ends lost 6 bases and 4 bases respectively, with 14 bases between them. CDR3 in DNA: TGTGCCAGCAGCACCCGGACTATGCCAGATACGCAGTATTTT. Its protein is CASSTRTMPDTQYF.

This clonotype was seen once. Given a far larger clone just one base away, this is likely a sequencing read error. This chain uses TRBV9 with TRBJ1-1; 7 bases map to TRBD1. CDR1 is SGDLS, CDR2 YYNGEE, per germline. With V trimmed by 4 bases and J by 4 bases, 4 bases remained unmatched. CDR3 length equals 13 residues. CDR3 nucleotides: TGTGCCAGCAGCCACGGACAGGCCACTGAAGCTTTCTTT. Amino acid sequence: CASSHGQATEAFF.

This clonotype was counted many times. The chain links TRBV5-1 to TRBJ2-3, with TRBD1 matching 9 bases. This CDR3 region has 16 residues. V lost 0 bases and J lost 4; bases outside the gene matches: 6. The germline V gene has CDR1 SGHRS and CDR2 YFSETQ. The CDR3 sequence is CASSLVGTGSADTQYF. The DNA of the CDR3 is TGCGCCAGCAGCTTGGTTGGGACAGGGTCAGCAGATACGCAGTATTTT.

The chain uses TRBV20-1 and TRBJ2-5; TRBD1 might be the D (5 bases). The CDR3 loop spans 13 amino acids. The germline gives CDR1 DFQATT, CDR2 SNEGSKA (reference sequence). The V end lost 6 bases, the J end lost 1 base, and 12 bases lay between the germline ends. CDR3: CSAQGFLQETQYF. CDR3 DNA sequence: TGCAGTGCCCAGGGTTTTCTCCAAGAGACCCAGTACTTC.

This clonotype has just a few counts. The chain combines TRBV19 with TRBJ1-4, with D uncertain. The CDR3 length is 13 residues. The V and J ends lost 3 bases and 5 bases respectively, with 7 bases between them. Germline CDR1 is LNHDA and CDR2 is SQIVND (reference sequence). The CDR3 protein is CASSIAGNEKLFF. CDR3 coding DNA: TGTGCCAGTAGTATTGCGGGGAATGAAAAACTGTTTTTT. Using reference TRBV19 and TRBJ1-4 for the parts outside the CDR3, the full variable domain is DGGITQSPKYLFRKEGQNVTLSCEQNLNHDAMYWYRQDPGQGLRLIYYSQIVNDFQKGDIAEGYSVSREKKESFPLTVTSAQKNPTAFYLCASSIAGNEKLFFGSGTQLSVL.

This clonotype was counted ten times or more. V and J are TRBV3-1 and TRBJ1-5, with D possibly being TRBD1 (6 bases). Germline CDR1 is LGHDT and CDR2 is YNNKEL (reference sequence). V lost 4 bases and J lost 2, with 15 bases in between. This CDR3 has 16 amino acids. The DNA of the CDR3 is TGTGCCAGCAGCCCACTGGGACCAGGGGGCAATCAGCCCCAGCATTTT. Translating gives CASSPLGPGGNQPQHF.

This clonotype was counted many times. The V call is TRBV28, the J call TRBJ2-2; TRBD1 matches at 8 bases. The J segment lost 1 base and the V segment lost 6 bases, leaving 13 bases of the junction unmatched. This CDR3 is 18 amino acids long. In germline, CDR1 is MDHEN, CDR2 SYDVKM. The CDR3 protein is CASSGQGRTPENTGELFF. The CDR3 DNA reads TGTGCCAGCAGCGGACAGGGAAGGACCCCTGAGAACACCGGGGAGCTGTTTTTT. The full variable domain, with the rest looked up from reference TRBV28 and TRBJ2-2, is DVKVTQSSRYLVKRTGEKVFLECVQDMDHENMFWYRQDPGLGLRLIYFSYDVKMKEKGDIPEGYSVSREKKERFSLILESASTNQTSMYLCASSGQGRTPENTGELFFGEGSRLTVL.

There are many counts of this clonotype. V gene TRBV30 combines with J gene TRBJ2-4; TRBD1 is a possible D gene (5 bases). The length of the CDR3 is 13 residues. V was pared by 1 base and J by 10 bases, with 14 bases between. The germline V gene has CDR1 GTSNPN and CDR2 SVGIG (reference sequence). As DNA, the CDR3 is TGTGCCTGGAGTGCCCGCAGGGCGCTTATTCAGTACTTC. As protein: CAWSARRALIQYF.

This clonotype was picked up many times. The CDR3 DNA sequence: TGTGCCTGGACGAGGCGAAGGACTGAAGCTTTCTTT. Residues: CAWTRRRTEAFF. The chain has TRBV30 and TRBJ1-1; no definite D call. Germline lookup yields CDR1 GTSNPN and CDR2 SVGIG (reference sequence). The CDR3 consists of 12 residues. The V and J ends lost 4 bases and 5 bases respectively, with 11 bases between them.

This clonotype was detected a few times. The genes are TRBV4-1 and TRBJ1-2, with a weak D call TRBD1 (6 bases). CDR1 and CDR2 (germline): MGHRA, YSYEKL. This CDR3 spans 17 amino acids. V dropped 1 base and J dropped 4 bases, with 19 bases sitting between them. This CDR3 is CASSQGFQGYLFYGYTF. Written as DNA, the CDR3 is TGCGCCAGCAGCCAAGGTTTCCAGGGGTATCTGTTCTATGGCTACACCTTC.

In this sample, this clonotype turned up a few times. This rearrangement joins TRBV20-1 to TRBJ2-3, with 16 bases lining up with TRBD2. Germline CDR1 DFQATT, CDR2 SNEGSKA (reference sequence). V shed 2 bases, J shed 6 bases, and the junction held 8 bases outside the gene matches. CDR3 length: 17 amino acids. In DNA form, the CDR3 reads TGCAGTGCTAGATCGGGACTAGCGGGAGGGCCTGAGGATACGCAGTATTTT. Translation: CSARSGLAGGPEDTQYF.

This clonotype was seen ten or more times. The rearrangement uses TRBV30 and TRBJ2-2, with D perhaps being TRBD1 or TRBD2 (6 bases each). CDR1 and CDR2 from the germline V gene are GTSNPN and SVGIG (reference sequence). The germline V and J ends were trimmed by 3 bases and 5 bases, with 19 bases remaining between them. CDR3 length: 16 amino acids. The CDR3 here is CAWRDPGGPRTGELFF. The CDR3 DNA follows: TGTGCCTGGAGAGACCCCGGGGGCCCAAGGACCGGGGAGCTGTTTTTT.